Listed here are 5 T cell receptor beta chains from one sample, sequenced in a study of shared clonotypes between healthy human individuals. Sequenced by immunoSEQ multiplex PCR; TCRdb stores in-frame clones only, minus some. The sample records over 850,000 clones, 75% to 85% being singletons. Sequenced: memory CD4+ T cells from PBMCs. Regarding subset: CD45RA-negative fraction. These receptors were taken from a man aged 18 to 30 in good health. Some clones in this sample may be carry-over from other donors' samples.

This clone appeared a few times. At the DNA level, this CDR3 is encoded by other sequences in the same sample as well. The chain employs TRBV5-1 and TRBJ2-3, with D perhaps matching TRBD2 (5 bases). The CDR3 sequence is 13 residues long. Germline CDR1 is SGHRS and CDR2 is YFSETQ. The V end lost 5 bases, the J end lost 4 bases, and 11 bases lay between the germline ends. The CDR3 spells CASSPGSADTQYF. The CDR3 DNA is TGCGCCAGCAGTCCGGGGTCCGCAGATACGCAGTATTTT.

The rearrangement joins TRBV29-1 to TRBJ2-3; TRBD1 agrees at 7 bases. This CDR3 is built from 13 residues. The junction had 7 bases not matched to a gene; V was cut back by 2 bases and J by 8 bases. Germline V gene sequence: CDR1 SQVTM, CDR2 ANQGSEA. CDR3 sequence: CSVEIQTGSTQYF. Written as DNA, the CDR3 is TGCAGCGTTGAAATACAGACAGGGTCTACGCAGTATTTT.

The rearrangement joins TRBV6-1 to TRBJ2-5; 8 bases fit TRBD1. The germline V gene encodes CDR1 MNHNS and CDR2 SASEGT. Germline trimming cut 6 bases from V and 5 bases from J; bases unmatched to any gene: 8. This CDR3 region has 14 residues. Here the CDR3 reads CASSDPTGVETQYF. The CDR3 DNA reads as TGTGCCAGCAGCGACCCGACAGGGGTGGAGACCCAGTACTTC.

The rearrangement uses TRBV4-3 and TRBJ2-3, with 10 bases that match TRBD1. CDR1 and CDR2 (germline): LGHNA, YSLEER. Trimming at V came to 4 bases and at J to 3 bases, leaving 1 base not matched to a gene. The CDR3 consists of 14 residues. The CDR3 DNA follows: TGCGCCAGCAGCCCGGGACAGGGGACAGATACGCAGTATTTT. Translation: CASSPGQGTDTQYF.

The V gene is TRBV10-1, the J gene TRBJ2-7; 10 bases are shared with TRBD2. Unmatched junction bases numbered 6, after V lost 5 bases and J lost 2 bases. CDR1 is WNHNN and CDR2 is SYGVQD in the germline V gene (reference sequence). This CDR3 contains 15 residues. DNA of the CDR3: TGCGCCAGCAGTTTAGCGGGAGGCTCCACCTACGAGCAGTACTTC. Its protein product is CASSLAGGSTYEQYF.